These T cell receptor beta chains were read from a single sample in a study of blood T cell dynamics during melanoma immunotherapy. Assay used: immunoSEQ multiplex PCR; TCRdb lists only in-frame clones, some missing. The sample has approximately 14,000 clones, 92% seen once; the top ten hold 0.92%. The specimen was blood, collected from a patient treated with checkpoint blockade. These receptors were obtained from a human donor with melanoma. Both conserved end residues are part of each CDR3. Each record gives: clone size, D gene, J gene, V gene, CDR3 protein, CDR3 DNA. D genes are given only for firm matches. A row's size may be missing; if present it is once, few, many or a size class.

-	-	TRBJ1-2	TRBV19	CASSATRDIAGYTF	TGTGCCAGTAGCGCAACCCGGGACATTGCTGGCTACACCTTC
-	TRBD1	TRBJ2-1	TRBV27	CASSFDRDSYNEQFF	TGTGCCAGCAGTTTCGATCGGGACAGCTACAATGAGCAGTTCTTC
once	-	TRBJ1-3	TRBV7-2	CASSLGPGEGNTIYF	TGTGCCAGCAGCTTAGGTCCCGGGGAAGGAAACACCATATATTTT
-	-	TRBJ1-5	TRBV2	CASSQDGNNQPQHF	TGTGCCAGCAGTCAGGACGGAAACAATCAGCCCCAGCATTTT
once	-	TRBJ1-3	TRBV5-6	CASSLARGGLSGNTIYF	TGTGCCAGCAGCTTGGCCCGGGGGGGGCTCTCTGGAAACACCATATATTTT
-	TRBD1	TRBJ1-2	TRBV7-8	CASSPQGAARVGYTF	TGTGCCAGCAGCCCCCAGGGGGCCGCCAGGGTTGGCTACACCTTC
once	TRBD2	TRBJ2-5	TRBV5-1	CASSRGTSGKETQYF	TGCGCCAGCAGCAGAGGGACTAGCGGGAAAGAGACCCAGTACTTC
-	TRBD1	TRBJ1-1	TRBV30	CAWVRTGLTEAFF	TGTGCCTGGGTCCGGACAGGGCTCACTGAAGCTTTCTTT
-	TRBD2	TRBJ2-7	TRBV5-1	CASSPGWGLAAYEQYF	TGCGCCAGCAGCCCAGGGTGGGGACTAGCGGCCTACGAGCAGTACTTC
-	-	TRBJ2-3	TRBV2	CASTPKDTQYF	TGTGCCAGCACCCCGAAAGATACGCAGTATTTT
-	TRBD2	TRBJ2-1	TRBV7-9	CASSFSGRPKQFF	TGTGCCAGCAGCTTTAGCGGGAGGCCGAAACAGTTCTTC
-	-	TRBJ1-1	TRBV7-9	CASSLMVWGPEAFF	TGTGCCAGCAGCTTAATGGTTTGGGGACCTGAAGCTTTCTTT
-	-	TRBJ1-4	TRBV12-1	CASSLEQGLNEKLFF	TGTGCCAGCAGCTTGGAACAGGGTTTAAATGAAAAACTGTTTTTT
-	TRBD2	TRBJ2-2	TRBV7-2	CASSTRTSGRTGELFF	TGTGCCAGCAGCACACGGACTAGCGGGAGAACCGGGGAGCTGTTTTTT
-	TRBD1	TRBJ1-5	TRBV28	CASTIGTGGYQPQHF	TGTGCCAGCACCATCGGGACAGGGGGTTATCAGCCCCAGCATTTT
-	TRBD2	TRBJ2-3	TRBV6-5	CASSSPAGGTDTQYF	TGTGCCAGCAGTTCCCCAGCGGGAGGCACAGATACGCAGTATTTT
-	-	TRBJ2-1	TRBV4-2	CASSQGTGSNEQFF	TGTGCCAGCAGCCAAGGGACCGGATCTAATGAGCAGTTCTTC
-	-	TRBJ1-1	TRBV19	CASSAMAANTEAFF	TGTGCCAGTAGCGCAATGGCCGCGAACACTGAAGCTTTCTTT
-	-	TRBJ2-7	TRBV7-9	CASSFLVRRQDEQYF	TGTGCCAGCAGCTTTTTGGTCCGGCGTCAGGACGAGCAGTACTTC
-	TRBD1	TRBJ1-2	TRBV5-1	CASSILGDSNYGYTF	TGCGCCAGCAGCATTCTAGGGGACAGCAACTATGGCTACACCTTC
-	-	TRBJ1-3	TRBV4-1	CASSQSGFSGNTIYF	TGCGCCAGCAGCCAATCGGGATTCTCTGGAAACACCATATATTTT
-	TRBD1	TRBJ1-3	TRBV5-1	CASSFGTASSGNTIYF	TGCGCCAGCAGCTTTGGGACAGCCAGCTCTGGAAACACCATATATTTT
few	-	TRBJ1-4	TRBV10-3	CAISERGTTNEKLFF	TGTGCCATCAGTGAAAGAGGGACTACTAATGAAAAACTGTTTTTT
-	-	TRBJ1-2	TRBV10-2	CASSDVGRRDNYGYTF	TGCGCCAGCAGTGATGTCGGCAGGAGGGATAACTATGGCTACACCTTC
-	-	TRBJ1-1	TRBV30	CAWEDSTYTEAFF	TGTGCCTGGGAGGACAGTACTTACACTGAAGCTTTCTTT
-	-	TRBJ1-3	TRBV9	CASSVVGSGNTIYF	TGTGCCAGCAGCGTAGTGGGGTCTGGAAACACCATATATTTT
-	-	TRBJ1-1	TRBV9	CASSDPGLTEAFF	TGTGCCAGCAGCGACCCGGGGCTCACTGAAGCTTTCTTT
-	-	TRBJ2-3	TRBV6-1	CASSERGGALTDTQYF	TGTGCCAGCAGTGAAAGGGGCGGGGCCCTCACAGATACGCAGTATTTT
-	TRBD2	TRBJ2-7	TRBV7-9	CASSFAGVFSYEQYF	TGTGCCAGCAGCTTCGCGGGGGTGTTCTCCTACGAGCAGTACTTC
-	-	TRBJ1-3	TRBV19	CASSSGTPGNTIYF	TGTGCCAGTAGTAGCGGGACACCTGGAAACACCATATATTTT
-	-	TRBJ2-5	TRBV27	CAIQTDQETQYF	TGTGCCATCCAGACAGACCAAGAGACCCAGTACTTC
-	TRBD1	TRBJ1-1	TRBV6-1	CASGTGAATEAFF	TGTGCCAGCGGGACAGGGGCGGCCACTGAAGCTTTCTTT
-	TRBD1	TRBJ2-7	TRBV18	CASSSQGGYNEQYF	TGTGCCAGCTCATCACAGGGGGGCTATAACGAGCAGTACTTC
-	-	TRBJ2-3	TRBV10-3	CAISGGPRPPQYTQYF	TGTGCCATCAGCGGAGGACCCCGACCTCCCCAATATACGCAGTATTTT
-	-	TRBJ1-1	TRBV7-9	CASSPSEGGTEAFF	TGTGCCAGCAGCCCATCAGAGGGAGGGACTGAAGCTTTCTTT
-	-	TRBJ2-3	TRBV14	CASSLTILGGGTDTQYF	TGTGCCAGCAGTCTTACTATTCTCGGAGGGGGCACAGATACGCAGTATTTT
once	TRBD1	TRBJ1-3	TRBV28	CASTRTGGAGNTIYF	TGTGCCAGCACGCGGACAGGGGGTGCTGGAAACACCATATATTTT
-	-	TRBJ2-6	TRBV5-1	CASTQGTFSSGANVLTF	TGCGCCAGCACGCAAGGGACTTTCAGCTCTGGGGCCAACGTCCTGACTTTC
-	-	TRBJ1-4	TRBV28	CASSLWGDEKLFF	TGTGCCAGCAGTTTATGGGGGGATGAAAAACTGTTTTTT
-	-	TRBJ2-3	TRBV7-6	CASSLAHRSDTQYF	TGTGCCAGCAGCTTAGCCCACAGGTCAGATACGCAGTATTTT
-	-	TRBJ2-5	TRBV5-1	CASSLGPPGLETQYF	TGCGCCAGCAGCCTTGGCCCTCCAGGATTAGAGACCCAGTACTTC
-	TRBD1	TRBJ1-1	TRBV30	CAWGTGANTEAFF	TGTGCCTGGGGGACAGGGGCAAACACTGAAGCTTTCTTT
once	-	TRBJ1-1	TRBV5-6	CASSSEIGSEAFF	TGTGCCAGCAGCTCCGAAATCGGTAGCGAAGCTTTCTTT
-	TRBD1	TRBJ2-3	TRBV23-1	CASSDSYRGRPDTQYF	TGCGCCAGCAGTGACTCTTACAGGGGGCGCCCAGATACGCAGTATTTT
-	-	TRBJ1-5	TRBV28	CASSYNSNNQPQHF	TGTGCCAGCAGTTATAACAGCAACAATCAGCCCCAGCATTTT
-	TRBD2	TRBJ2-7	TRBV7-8	CASTPGGGGRAVEQYF	TGTGCCAGCACCCCCGGAGGGGGCGGGAGGGCCGTCGAGCAGTACTTC
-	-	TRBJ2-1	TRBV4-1	CASSSPGGPYNEQFF	TGCGCCAGCAGCTCCCCCGGGGGGCCATACAATGAGCAGTTCTTC
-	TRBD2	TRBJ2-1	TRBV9	CASSVGLGGAQYNEQFF	TGTGCCAGCAGCGTCGGCCTCGGGGGGGCTCAATACAATGAGCAGTTCTTC
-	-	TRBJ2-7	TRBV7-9	CASSSRRRASYEQYF	TGTGCCAGCAGCTCCCGCCGTAGGGCTTCCTACGAGCAGTACTTC
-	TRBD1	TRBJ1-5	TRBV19	CASRTGKGSNQPQHF	TGTGCCAGTCGGACAGGGAAAGGGAGCAATCAGCCCCAGCATTTT